This passage covers 27 T cell receptor beta chains from one sample sequenced in a study of T cells in Graves' hyperthyroidism and ophthalmopathy (dated by TCRdb to between 2019 and 2020). The library was made by multiplex PCR. TCRdb records Illumina HiSeq 2000 as the sequencer. Amplification of TCR beta CDR3 regions was carried out from RNA transcripts. For the first round of RT-PCR on the TCR CDR3, the HTBI primer set was used together with the Qiagen OneStep RT-PCR kit. The public reads were quality trimmed at Q25 with fastp and then assembled into clones with MiXCR by TCRdb, keeping productive beta chains. Identical CDR3 protein sequences are pooled into one entry, listed with their most common genes and DNA. Here the sample has fewer than 700,000 distinct CDR3 sequences; 15% to 20% occur a single time. The ten top clones hold approximately 15% of the sample. Material for sequencing was blood. The origin of the receptors is a woman in her late teens or twenties with Graves' ophthalmopathy.

The genes are TRBV5-5 and TRBJ2-7; D tentatively fits TRBD1 or TRBD2 (5 bases each). The V end lost 0 bases, the J end lost 4 bases, and 14 bases lay between the germline ends. Germline CDR1 is SGHKS and CDR2 is YYEKEE (reference sequence). The CDR3 consists of 15 residues. This CDR3 reads CASSLEGPAVYEQYF. The CDR3 DNA sequence: TGTGCCAGCAGCTTGGAGGGACCAGCAGTGTACGAGCAGTACTTC.

This clonotype occurred many times. The chain has TRBV7-2 and TRBJ1-2; D is unresolved. Trimming shortened V by 2 bases and J by 0 bases, and 10 bases separated the two germline ends. This CDR3 is built from 15 residues. Germline CDR1 reads SGHTA; CDR2 reads FQGNSA. The CDR3 DNA sequence: TGTACCAGCAGCTTATCGGGCGGGACTAACTATGGCTACACCTTC. It translates to CTSSLSGGTNYGYTF.

Only a few counts were recorded for this clonotype. Germline is not matched at one junction end, which may reflect a read error. V gene TRBV27 combines with J gene TRBJ2-5; TRBD2 matches 9 bases. In germline, CDR1 is MNHEY, CDR2 SMNVEV (reference sequence). This CDR3 is built from 15 residues. The CDR3 sequence is CATSRSGGWGETQYF. The CDR3 bases are TGTGCCACCAGTCGTAGCGGGGGCTGGGGGGAGACCCAGTACTTC.

This clonotype was counted ten times or more. V gene TRBV5-1 combines with J gene TRBJ1-4; the D is unclear. Trimming removed 3 bases from V and 5 bases from J, with 8 bases in between. CDR3 length: 13 residues. Germline V gene data show CDR1 as SGHRS and CDR2 as YFSETQ. The CDR3 nucleotides are TGCGCCAGCAGCTCCAGCGAGAATGAAAAACTGTTTTTT. Its protein is CASSSSENEKLFF.

This clonotype has at least ten counts. V gene TRBV7-3 combines with J gene TRBJ2-5; D could derive from TRBD1 or TRBD2 (5 bases each). The germline V gene has CDR1 SGHTA and CDR2 FQGTGA. V lost 5 bases and J 2 bases, leaving 12 bases between the germline ends. There are 14 residues in the CDR3. The CDR3 here is CASSPGAAQETQYF. CDR3 DNA: TGTGCCAGCAGCCCCGGGGCAGCACAAGAGACCCAGTACTTC.

This clonotype appeared many times. The chain combines TRBV28 with TRBJ1-1; 10 bases are shared with TRBD1. V lost 3 bases to trimming and J lost 5 bases; unmatched junction nucleotides: 6. Germline V gene sequence: CDR1 MDHEN, CDR2 SYDVKM. The CDR3 runs 15 residues. For the CDR3, the DNA is TGTGCCAGCAGTTTTCGGGACAGGGGTTTAACTGAAGCTTTCTTT. Translating gives CASSFRDRGLTEAFF.

A remark on this clonotype: Since a much larger clone is just one base distant, this may be a read error. CDR3 in amino acids: CASSQDLDSTYNEQLF. In DNA, the CDR3 is TGTGCCAGCAGCCAAGATCTAGACAGTACCTACAATGAGCAGCTCTTC. The chain uses TRBV3-1 and TRBJ2-1; a weak D match, TRBD1 (5 bases). This CDR3 is 16 amino acids long. Germline V gene lookup returns CDR1 LGHDT and CDR2 YNNKEL (reference sequence).

V usage is TRBV7-2 and J usage is TRBJ2-1, with 9 nucleotides matching TRBD1. The CDR3 is made up of 18 amino acids. J gave up 3 bases and V 2 bases, and 11 bases lay outside the gene matches. Per the germline V gene, CDR1 is SGHTA and CDR2 is FQGNSA. The CDR3 region is CASSLLAGGTGIYNEQFF. As DNA, the CDR3 is TGTGCCAGCAGCTTATTAGCAGGGGGGACAGGGATCTACAATGAGCAGTTCTTC.

Note on this clonotype: Since a much larger clone is just one base distant, this may be a read error. V usage is TRBV28 and J usage is TRBJ1-2; possible D gene TRBD1, 5 bases. The ends were cut back, 7 bases at V and 2 bases at J, with 14 bases in the middle. There are 14 residues in the CDR3. Germline CDR1 and CDR2: MDHEN and SYDVKM. CDR3 loop: CASTVEQANYGYTF. Here the CDR3 DNA reads TGTGCCAGCACCGTCGAACAGGCCAACTATGGCTACACCTTC.

This clonotype was counted a few times. Being one base from a much bigger clone, this may be a read error. V and J are TRBV12-3 or TRBV12-4 and TRBJ2-7; D is undetermined. Deletions cut 6 bases from V and 6 bases from J, with 21 bases between. The CDR3 extends over 15 amino acids. Here the CDR3 reads CASRATGHEIPEQYF. Written as DNA, the CDR3 is TGTGCCAGCAGAGCAACCGGGCACGAGATCCCCGAGCAGTACTTC.

This clonotype occurred many times. The chain employs TRBV28 and TRBJ1-2, with D uncertain. The CDR3 is 14 amino acids. V was trimmed by 5 bases and J by 0 bases, leaving 10 bases between them. In germline, CDR1 is MDHEN, CDR2 SYDVKM. The CDR3 nucleotides read TGTGCCAGCAGTGAAGCTCTGGCTAACTATGGCTACACCTTC. It translates to CASSEALANYGYTF.

This chain links TRBV29-1 with TRBJ2-1; 11 nucleotides line up with TRBD2. Germline lookup yields CDR1 SQVTM and CDR2 ANQGSEA. The CDR3 is made up of 18 amino acids. J lost 2 bases, V lost 7 bases, and 16 bases had no gene match. CDR3 DNA sequence: TGCAGCGCTCGGGTATGGGGTCAGACTAGCGGGGCCTACAATGAGCAGTTCTTC. This gives the protein CSARVWGQTSGAYNEQFF.

The J gene is TRBJ1-2, the V gene TRBV6-1; D is undetermined. The CDR3 is 12 residues long. The germline V gene encodes CDR1 MNHNS and CDR2 SASEGT. The V end lost 3 bases, the J end lost 8 bases, and 10 bases lay between the germline ends. CDR3: CASSDGGEGYTF. The DNA of the CDR3 is TGTGCCAGCAGTGACGGCGGGGAAGGCTACACCTTC.

This chain uses TRBV15 with TRBJ1-2, with D possibly matching TRBD1 (6 bases). V lost 5 bases, J lost 12 bases, and 19 bases lay in between. This CDR3 contains 13 residues. CDR1 LNHNV and CDR2 YYDKDF come from the germline V gene (reference sequence). Here the CDR3 reads CATSSDYRVFDTF. For the CDR3, the DNA is TGTGCCACCAGCTCAGATTACAGGGTTTTCGACACCTTC.

This clonotype was seen more than once but under ten times. The chain links TRBV7-2 to TRBJ1-1; D might be TRBD1 (6 bases). Deletions cut 1 base from V and 7 bases from J, with 13 bases between. Germline V gene lookup returns CDR1 SGHTA and CDR2 FQGNSA. The CDR3 loop spans 14 amino acids. CDR3 sequence (DNA): TGTGCCAGCAGCTTAGAAGGCAGGGGCGATGAAGCTTTCTTT. Translation gives CASSLEGRGDEAFF.

This clonotype showed up many times. The CDR3 region is CAWSPYRGQEAFF. CDR3 DNA: TGTGCCTGGAGTCCCTACAGGGGGCAAGAAGCTTTCTTT. The genes are TRBV30 and TRBJ1-1; 9 bases line up with TRBD1. Trimming removed 2 bases from V and 8 bases from J; junction bases left unmatched: 6. The CDR3 loop spans 13 amino acids. Germline V CDR1 and CDR2: GTSNPN, SVGIG (reference sequence).

This chain uses TRBV30 with TRBJ1-4, with a weak D call TRBD1 (5 bases). V was pared by 2 bases and J by 8 bases, with 15 bases between. The CDR3 runs 14 residues. Per the germline V gene, CDR1 is GTSNPN and CDR2 is SVGIG (reference sequence). The CDR3 DNA is TGTGCCTGGAGTTTGGGGGGGGAAGAAGAAAAACTGTTTTTT. This codes for CAWSLGGEEEKLFF.

The table lists this clonotype with a few counts. The V call is TRBV28, the J call TRBJ1-4, with a weak D call TRBD1 (6 bases). The V end was cut by 8 bases, the J end by 5 bases, with 15 bases between. Germline V lookup: CDR1 MDHEN, CDR2 SYDVKM. CDR3 length: 14 amino acids. The CDR3 region has the DNA TGTGCCAGCCGCAGAAGGAGGGGGAATGAAAAACTGTTTTTT. It yields the protein CASRRRRGNEKLFF.

This clonotype was counted a few times. The chain employs TRBV9 and TRBJ1-1; D may be TRBD1 (6 bases). The CDR3 has 15 residues. CDR1 and CDR2 (germline): SGDLS, YYNGEE. The V end was cut by 4 bases, the J end by 5 bases, with 18 bases between. Here the CDR3 DNA reads TGTGCCAGCAGCTTCGGAGCAGGAGGGGGTACTGAAGCTTTCTTT. This translates into CASSFGAGGGTEAFF.

This clonotype was observed a handful of times. CDR3 nucleotide sequence: TGCAGTGCTAGAGATAATGGGACGTGGACTAGCGGGAGCAACGAGCAGTACTTC. This gives the protein CSARDNGTWTSGSNEQYF. This sequence joins TRBV20-1 and TRBJ2-7, with 13 bases aligning to TRBD2. V gave up 0 bases and J gave up 5 bases; unmatched junction bases: 13. Germline lookup yields CDR1 DFQATT and CDR2 SNEGSKA (reference sequence). The CDR3 has 18 residues.

A single count supports this clonotype. The chain recombines TRBV19 with TRBJ1-2, with D unresolved. V gave up 4 bases and J gave up 0 bases, with 12 bases separating them. The CDR3 runs to 15 residues. Germline V lookup: CDR1 LNHDA, CDR2 SQIVND (reference sequence). The DNA of the CDR3 is TGTGCCAGTAGTACCATCGGGCAGTCTAACTATGGCTACACCTTC. This encodes CASSTIGQSNYGYTF.

About this clonotype itself: A read error is possible here, since a much larger clone lies one base away. The rearrangement links TRBV25-1 to TRBJ2-1; TRBD2 agrees at 11 bases. V trimming: 2 bases; J trimming: 7 bases; junction bases outside the gene matches: 13. From germline, CDR1 is MGHDK and CDR2 SYGVNS. The CDR3 has 18 residues. CDR3 sequence reads: CASSERGVAGGPLNEQFF. CDR3 nucleotides: TGTGCCAGCAGTGAACGGGGGGTAGCGGGAGGGCCATTGAATGAGCAGTTCTTC.

This clonotype was seen ten or more times. This sequence joins TRBV6-1 and TRBJ2-3, with 7 bases fitting TRBD2. The CDR3 is made up of 15 amino acids. The junction had 7 bases not matched to a gene; V was cut back by 5 bases and J by 2 bases. Germline CDR1 MNHNS, CDR2 SASEGT. CDR3 sequence reads: CASSLGGTDTDTQYF. The CDR3 DNA is TGTGCCAGCAGTTTGGGGGGGACGGACACAGATACGCAGTATTTT.

A word on this clonotype: This could be a read error, since a much larger clone is one nucleotide away. The chain uses TRBV12-3 or TRBV12-4 and TRBJ2-7; D call uncertain. The CDR3 extends over 14 amino acids. The DNA of the CDR3 is TGTGCCTGCAGTTTATCGGCAGCTAACTACGAGCAGTACTTC. It yields the protein CACSLSAANYEQYF.

This clonotype occurred many times. J is TRBJ1-1 and V is TRBV11-3; D remains ambiguous. Germline V lookup: CDR1 SGHNT, CDR2 YENEEA. This CDR3 has 13 residues. Trimming cost V 6 bases and J 7 bases, with 15 bases left between them. The CDR3: CASSFGPAGEAFF. As DNA, the CDR3 is TGTGCCAGCAGTTTCGGCCCCGCAGGTGAAGCTTTCTTT.

On this clonotype: At one boundary the junction diverges from the germline segment, which might be a read error. The chain couples TRBV3-1 to TRBJ2-2; TRBD2 matches at 8 bases. The germline gives CDR1 LGHDT, CDR2 YNNKEL (reference sequence). The CDR3 runs 14 residues. CDR3 region: CASSPLAGTGEPFF. The CDR3 DNA is TGTGCCAGCAGCCCTCTAGCGGGCACCGGGGAGCCGTTTTTT.

This clonotype was observed at least ten times. The chain recombines TRBV5-1 with TRBJ2-5; D unresolved. CDR3 length: 13 amino acids. V was trimmed by 0 bases and J by 0 bases, leaving 3 bases between them. Germline V CDR1 and CDR2: SGHRS, YFSETQ. CDR3 bases: TGCGCCAGCAGCTTGGCACACCAAGAGACCCAGTACTTC. Amino acid sequence: CASSLAHQETQYF.